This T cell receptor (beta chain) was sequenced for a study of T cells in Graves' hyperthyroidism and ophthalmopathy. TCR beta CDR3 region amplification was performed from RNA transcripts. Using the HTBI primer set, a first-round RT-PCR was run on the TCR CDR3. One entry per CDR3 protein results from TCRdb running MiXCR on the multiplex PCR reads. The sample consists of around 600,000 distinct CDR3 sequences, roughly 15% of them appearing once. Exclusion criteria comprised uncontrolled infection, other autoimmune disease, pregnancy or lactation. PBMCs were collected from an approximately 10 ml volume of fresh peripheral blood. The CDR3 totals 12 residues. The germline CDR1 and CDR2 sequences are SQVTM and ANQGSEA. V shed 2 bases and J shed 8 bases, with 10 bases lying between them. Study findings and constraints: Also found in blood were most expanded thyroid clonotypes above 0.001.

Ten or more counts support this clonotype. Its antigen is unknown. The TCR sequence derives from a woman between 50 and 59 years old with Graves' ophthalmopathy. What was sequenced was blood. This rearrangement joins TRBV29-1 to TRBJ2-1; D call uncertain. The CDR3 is CSVETLGHEQFF. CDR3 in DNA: TGCAGCGTTGAAACCCTCGGCCATGAGCAGTTCTTC.